This T cell receptor beta chain was identified during a study of Ad26.COV2.S vaccination and SARS-CoV-2 variants. This clone was found a few times. This table comes from immunoSEQ multiplex PCR, and its TCRdb copy is limited to in-frame clones, with some not included. The sample shows over 400,000 clones, 90% of them seen only once. Documented treatment: around 19 received Ad26.COV2.S at low or high dose, single or two shots; roughly five received placebo; per-sample allocation not given. The study sampled participants on day 63 after the first vaccine or placebo injection. This sequence was found in a person aged 18-65 years who received the Ad26.COV2.S COVID-19 vaccine or a placebo. Sequenced material: peripheral blood, taken in a trial of Ad26.COV2.S vaccine versus placebo.

The DNA of the CDR3 is TGCAGCGGCGGACCCCCAGGGGGCGAGCAGTACTTC. Amino acid sequence: CSGGPPGGEQYF. This chain connects TRBV29-1 to TRBJ2-7; 7 nucleotides match TRBD1. V shed 7 bases, J shed 6 bases, and the junction held 9 bases outside the gene matches. Germline V gene sequence: CDR1 SQVTM, CDR2 ANQGSEA. The CDR3 contains 12 residues.